This is a list of T cell receptor beta chains from one sample in a study of T-cell reconstitution after alpha-beta-depleted transplantation in children. One entry per CDR3 protein, called by TCRdb with MiXCR from the PCR reads. The table shows approximately 200,000 distinct CDR3 sequences, with roughly 6.3% occurring only once. This material consisted of PBMCs, taken before TCRalphabeta/CD19-depleted stem cell transplant. Receptors originate from a girl less than two years old with combined immunodeficiency, due to receive a stem cell transplant. Both conserved end residues are part of each CDR3. D genes are given only for firm matches. Expanded clones get a size class; other rows say once, few or many, or leave the size out.

V gene: TRBV3-1
J gene: TRBJ2-5
clone size: -
D gene: -
CDR3 DNA: TGTGCCAGCGGTGGTGATCGGCGGCTGTCCGCCCAAGAGACCCAGTACTTC
CDR3 protein: CASGGDRRLSAQETQYF

V gene: TRBV28
J gene: TRBJ2-7
clone size: few
D gene: TRBD2
CDR3 DNA: TGTGCCAGCAGTTCCCTAGCGGGAAGTTACGAGCAGTACTTC
CDR3 protein: CASSSLAGSYEQYF

V gene: TRBV28
J gene: TRBJ2-5
clone size: many
D gene: -
CDR3 DNA: TGTGCCAGCAGCTCCGTTCTCAGGGATGAGACCCAGTACTTC
CDR3 protein: CASSSVLRDETQYF

V gene: TRBV6-6
J gene: TRBJ1-1
clone size: many
D gene: -
CDR3 DNA: TGTGCCAGCAGTTACTCGACCCCCTTCTTT
CDR3 protein: CASSYSTPFF

V gene: TRBV5-1
J gene: TRBJ2-7
clone size: many
D gene: -
CDR3 DNA: TGCGCCAGCAGCTTGCGGCCCAGTCTTGGCGAGCAGTACTTC
CDR3 protein: CASSLRPSLGEQYF

V gene: TRBV30
J gene: TRBJ1-1
clone size: many
D gene: -
CDR3 DNA: TGTGCCTGGGTCATGAACACTGAAGCTTTCTTT
CDR3 protein: CAWVMNTEAFF

V gene: TRBV2
J gene: TRBJ1-5
clone size: many
D gene: -
CDR3 DNA: TGTGCCAGCAGTGAAGCGCTCAGATATAGCAATCAGCCCCAGCATTTT
CDR3 protein: CASSEALRYSNQPQHF

V gene: TRBV4-3
J gene: TRBJ2-2
clone size: many
D gene: -
CDR3 DNA: TGCGCCAGCAGCCATGTGGGGCCCACGGGGACCGGGGAGCTGTTTTTT
CDR3 protein: CASSHVGPTGTGELFF

V gene: TRBV2
J gene: TRBJ2-7
clone size: many
D gene: -
CDR3 DNA: TGTGCCAGCAGTGTAAACCGGGGACTCTACGAGCAGTACTTC
CDR3 protein: CASSVNRGLYEQYF

V gene: TRBV20-1
J gene: TRBJ2-1
clone size: -
D gene: -
CDR3 DNA: TGCAGTGTGGGGGGGGGCTGGGAGGGTGAGCAGTTCTTC
CDR3 protein: CSVGGGWEGEQFF

V gene: TRBV24-1
J gene: TRBJ2-5
clone size: many
D gene: -
CDR3 DNA: TGTGCCACGTCGGGAGCGGTCGAAGAGACCCAGTACTTC
CDR3 protein: CATSGAVEETQYF

V gene: TRBV2
J gene: TRBJ2-1
clone size: many
D gene: -
CDR3 DNA: TGTGCCAGCAGTAGAGTGGTAGCAGGGGGGTTGGACAATGAGCAGTTCTTC
CDR3 protein: CASSRVVAGGLDNEQFF

V gene: TRBV18
J gene: TRBJ2-1
clone size: many
D gene: -
CDR3 DNA: TGTGCCAGCTCACCACCTGAAAGCAATGAGCAGTTCTTC
CDR3 protein: CASSPPESNEQFF

V gene: TRBV20-1
J gene: TRBJ1-5
clone size: -
D gene: -
CDR3 DNA: TGCAGTGCTAGAGCTGCTAGTCCGAGGCTAAATAGCAATCAGCCCCAGCATTTT
CDR3 protein: CSARAASPRLNSNQPQHF

V gene: TRBV4-2
J gene: TRBJ2-7
clone size: -
D gene: TRBD2
CDR3 DNA: TGTGCCAGCAGCCAAGATTCCCCCTCGGGACTAGCGGGGGGGCCCAAAAGAGTGCACTTC
CDR3 protein: CASSQDSPSGLAGGPKRVHF

V gene: TRBV29-1
J gene: TRBJ2-1
clone size: many
D gene: TRBD2
CDR3 DNA: TGCAGCTCAAGCGGGGGGGCGTACAATGAGCAGTTCTTC
CDR3 protein: CSSSGGAYNEQFF

V gene: TRBV20-1
J gene: TRBJ2-3
clone size: -
D gene: TRBD2
CDR3 DNA: TGCTGTGCCCAACGACTAGCGGGGTGGGAGGGAACAGATACGCAGTATTTT
CDR3 protein: CCAQRLAGWEGTDTQYF

V gene: TRBV29-1
J gene: TRBJ1-2
clone size: many
D gene: -
CDR3 DNA: TGCAGCGCCCCAGAGGGGGGCCAGGGTAACTATGGCTACACCTTC
CDR3 protein: CSAPEGGQGNYGYTF

V gene: TRBV9
J gene: TRBJ2-2
clone size: many
D gene: -
CDR3 DNA: TGTGCCAGCCCACCCCCGTGGGGGCGGCGAACCGGGGAGCTGTTTTTT
CDR3 protein: CASPPPWGRRTGELFF

V gene: TRBV12-3/TRBV12-4
J gene: TRBJ2-3
clone size: -
D gene: -
CDR3 DNA: TGTGCCAGCGGTACTTCGGATACGCAGTATTTT
CDR3 protein: CASGTSDTQYF

V gene: TRBV7-9
J gene: TRBJ1-1
clone size: many
D gene: -
CDR3 DNA: TGTGCCAGCAGCCGGGCTCGGCGGGATACTGAAGCTTTCTTT
CDR3 protein: CASSRARRDTEAFF

V gene: TRBV7-6
J gene: TRBJ2-1
clone size: many
D gene: TRBD2
CDR3 DNA: TGTGCCAGCAGCCGACAAATAGCGGGAGGGCAAGTTGAGCAGTTCTTC
CDR3 protein: CASSRQIAGGQVEQFF

V gene: TRBV6-2/TRBV6-3
J gene: TRBJ2-7
clone size: many
D gene: -
CDR3 DNA: TGTGCCAGCAGTTACTGGGGCGGAATCTACGAGCAGTACTTC
CDR3 protein: CASSYWGGIYEQYF

V gene: TRBV20-1
J gene: TRBJ2-7
clone size: few
D gene: TRBD2
CDR3 DNA: TGCAGTGCTAGGCCAGCGGGAGGGATCTTCTACGAGCAGTACTTC
CDR3 protein: CSARPAGGIFYEQYF

V gene: TRBV29-1
J gene: TRBJ2-1
clone size: few
D gene: TRBD2
CDR3 DNA: TGCAGCGTTGAAGATCGCGCTGATGCTAGCGGGAAGCCGGAGCAGTTCTTC
CDR3 protein: CSVEDRADASGKPEQFF

V gene: TRBV7-9
J gene: TRBJ1-5
clone size: many
D gene: TRBD1
CDR3 DNA: TGTGCCAGCAGCTTTGACAGGGCGCCTCAGCCCCAGCATTTT
CDR3 protein: CASSFDRAPQPQHF

V gene: TRBV4-1
J gene: TRBJ2-2
clone size: many
D gene: -
CDR3 DNA: TGCGCCAGCAGCGGTCCTGGGACCGGGGAGCTGTTTTTT
CDR3 protein: CASSGPGTGELFF

V gene: TRBV29-1
J gene: TRBJ2-1
clone size: many
D gene: -
CDR3 DNA: TGCAGCGTTGGCCTTACTTCCTACAATGAGCAGTTCTTC
CDR3 protein: CSVGLTSYNEQFF

V gene: TRBV4-1
J gene: TRBJ2-7
clone size: -
D gene: -
CDR3 DNA: TGCGCCAGCAGCCAACCGGGGACGGGCTACGAGCAGTACTTC
CDR3 protein: CASSQPGTGYEQYF

V gene: TRBV12-3/TRBV12-4
J gene: TRBJ2-7
clone size: many
D gene: -
CDR3 DNA: TGTGCCAGCAGTCTACCCGGCAGCCAGGGCCTCGAGCAGTACTTC
CDR3 protein: CASSLPGSQGLEQYF

V gene: TRBV6-5
J gene: TRBJ2-1
clone size: many
D gene: -
CDR3 DNA: TGTGCCAGCAGTTACACGGGAAATGAGCAGTTCTTC
CDR3 protein: CASSYTGNEQFF

V gene: TRBV28
J gene: TRBJ1-5
clone size: many
D gene: -
CDR3 DNA: TGTGCCAGCAGTTTGCGCCGGAGAGGGGGGAGCAATCAGCCCCAGCATTTT
CDR3 protein: CASSLRRRGGSNQPQHF

V gene: TRBV4-3
J gene: TRBJ1-3
clone size: many
D gene: TRBD1
CDR3 DNA: TGCGCCAGCAGCCAAGGGGACAGGATTGGAAACACCATATATTTT
CDR3 protein: CASSQGDRIGNTIYF

V gene: TRBV4-3
J gene: TRBJ2-3
clone size: few
D gene: -
CDR3 DNA: TGCGCCAGCAGCCACCAAAGAGGGAATGAGGTTGATACGCAGTATTTT
CDR3 protein: CASSHQRGNEVDTQYF

V gene: TRBV20-1
J gene: TRBJ2-2
clone size: many
D gene: -
CDR3 DNA: TGCAGTGCACTAGCAAGGGACACCGGGGAGCTGTTTTTT
CDR3 protein: CSALARDTGELFF

V gene: TRBV7-6
J gene: TRBJ2-2
clone size: many
D gene: -
CDR3 DNA: TGTGCCAGCAGCTTAGTATCCGAGGACAACAGGGTTTATTATGGCACCGGGGAGCTGTTTTTT
CDR3 protein: CASSLVSEDNRVYYGTGELFF

V gene: TRBV6-5
J gene: TRBJ1-2
clone size: many
D gene: -
CDR3 DNA: TGTGCCAGCAGTTCCGCGGCACAGGTGGATGGCTACACCTTC
CDR3 protein: CASSSAAQVDGYTF

V gene: TRBV5-5
J gene: TRBJ2-1
clone size: many
D gene: -
CDR3 DNA: TGTGCCAGCAGCCCCCCCGTACGGGGCAATGAGCAGTTCTTC
CDR3 protein: CASSPPVRGNEQFF

V gene: TRBV12-3/TRBV12-4
J gene: TRBJ2-5
clone size: many
D gene: -
CDR3 DNA: TGTGCCAGCAGTGCCGGACATGAGGAGACCCAGTACTTC
CDR3 protein: CASSAGHEETQYF

V gene: TRBV5-5
J gene: TRBJ2-3
clone size: many
D gene: -
CDR3 DNA: TGTGCCAGCAGCTTGGGGCAAACTAGCACAGATACGCAGTATTTT
CDR3 protein: CASSLGQTSTDTQYF

V gene: TRBV25-1
J gene: TRBJ2-2
clone size: many
D gene: -
CDR3 DNA: TGTGCCAGCGGAGCCAGAAGCACCGGGGAGCTGTTTTTT
CDR3 protein: CASGARSTGELFF

V gene: TRBV12-3/TRBV12-4
J gene: TRBJ1-1
clone size: many
D gene: TRBD1
CDR3 DNA: TGTGCCAGCAGTTCTTGGGACAGGGCGGAAGCTTTCTTT
CDR3 protein: CASSSWDRAEAFF

V gene: TRBV7-8
J gene: TRBJ2-3
clone size: many
D gene: -
CDR3 DNA: TGTGCCAGCAGCCACCTAGCGTCCCGGGGTGATACGCAGTATTTT
CDR3 protein: CASSHLASRGDTQYF

V gene: TRBV11-2
J gene: TRBJ2-7
clone size: many
D gene: -
CDR3 DNA: TGTGCCAGCAGCTTAGGGGCAGGCCCTTCCTACGAGCAGTACTTC
CDR3 protein: CASSLGAGPSYEQYF

V gene: TRBV11-2
J gene: TRBJ2-7
clone size: many
D gene: TRBD2
CDR3 DNA: TGTGCCAGCAGCCTTTTCGGACGGAGCATAGCGGGAGGGCCCTACGAGCAGTACTTC
CDR3 protein: CASSLFGRSIAGGPYEQYF

V gene: TRBV29-1
J gene: TRBJ2-3
clone size: many
D gene: -
CDR3 DNA: TGCAGCGTTGAAGATCCCGACACGGGGCCGTGGGTCAGGGATACGCAGTATTTT
CDR3 protein: CSVEDPDTGPWVRDTQYF

V gene: TRBV5-5
J gene: TRBJ2-7
clone size: many
D gene: -
CDR3 DNA: TGTGCCAGCAGCCTCCGGGACGGGCCTTTCTACGAGCAGTACTTC
CDR3 protein: CASSLRDGPFYEQYF

V gene: TRBV6-5
J gene: TRBJ2-7
clone size: -
D gene: TRBD2
CDR3 DNA: TGTGCCAGCAGCTTCACTAGCGGGAGAACCAACTACGAGCAGTACTTC
CDR3 protein: CASSFTSGRTNYEQYF

V gene: TRBV28
J gene: TRBJ1-2
clone size: -
D gene: TRBD1
CDR3 DNA: TGTGCCAGCAGCCCGGGACAGGGGGCGCCCGGCTACACCTTC
CDR3 protein: CASSPGQGAPGYTF

V gene: TRBV20-1
J gene: TRBJ2-5
clone size: many
D gene: -
CDR3 DNA: TGCAGTGCTAGAGATTCTGTGGACGGGATTCAAGAGACCCAGTACTTC
CDR3 protein: CSARDSVDGIQETQYF

V gene: TRBV7-2
J gene: TRBJ2-7
clone size: many
D gene: TRBD2
CDR3 DNA: TGTGCCAGCAGCTTTGGGACTAGCTCCTACGAGCAGTACTTC
CDR3 protein: CASSFGTSSYEQYF

V gene: TRBV4-2
J gene: TRBJ2-1
clone size: many
D gene: TRBD2
CDR3 DNA: TGTGCCAGCAGCCCCTTGGGGGGGAAAAGCTCCTACAATGAGCAGTTCTTC
CDR3 protein: CASSPLGGKSSYNEQFF

V gene: TRBV5-5
J gene: TRBJ2-2
clone size: -
D gene: TRBD1
CDR3 DNA: TGTGCCAGCAGCTTGGGATCCGGGACAGACACCGGGGAGCTGTTTTTT
CDR3 protein: CASSLGSGTDTGELFF

V gene: TRBV4-3
J gene: TRBJ2-1
clone size: few
D gene: -
CDR3 DNA: TGCGCCAGCAGCTCCGGTCATAGCTCCTACAATGAGCAGTTCTTC
CDR3 protein: CASSSGHSSYNEQFF

V gene: TRBV9
J gene: TRBJ2-7
clone size: many
D gene: -
CDR3 DNA: TGTGCCAGCAGCGTAGGAGGGGATTTGTACGAGCAGTACTTC
CDR3 protein: CASSVGGDLYEQYF

V gene: TRBV25-1
J gene: TRBJ2-1
clone size: many
D gene: TRBD2
CDR3 DNA: TGTGCCAGCAGTGAGCGGGGGGAGGGAGGAATCTACAATGAGCAGTTCTTC
CDR3 protein: CASSERGEGGIYNEQFF

V gene: TRBV6-5
J gene: TRBJ1-1
clone size: -
D gene: -
CDR3 DNA: TGTGCCAGCAGTTACTCGATGGCAGGGGAGGCTTTCTTT
CDR3 protein: CASSYSMAGEAFF

V gene: TRBV29-1
J gene: TRBJ1-1
clone size: many
D gene: -
CDR3 DNA: TGCAGCGTTGATGGATCCGCGGTGGAAGCTTTCTTT
CDR3 protein: CSVDGSAVEAFF

V gene: TRBV21-1
J gene: TRBJ1-6
clone size: many
D gene: -
CDR3 DNA: TGTGCCAGCAGCAAAATAGCGTGGAAGAGGAATTCACCCCTCCACTTT
CDR3 protein: CASSKIAWKRNSPLHF

V gene: TRBV28
J gene: TRBJ2-2
clone size: many
D gene: -
CDR3 DNA: TGTGCCAGCAGGGAACCCAGGGTTTGGACCGGGGAGCTGTTTTTT
CDR3 protein: CASREPRVWTGELFF